This T cell receptor beta chain was recorded in a study of T-cell reconstitution after alpha-beta-depleted transplantation in children. A library of TCRbeta sequences, prepared with unique molecular identifiers, was generated. From the PCR reads, TCRdb called clonotypes with MiXCR, one entry per CDR3 protein. The table has about 980,000 distinct CDR3 sequences, 25% to 35% seen once. There are 13 residues in the CDR3. Germline V lookup: CDR1 MNHNS, CDR2 SASEGT. V gave up 6 bases and J gave up 4 bases, with 10 bases separating them. The clonotype comes from a boy younger than two who had a stem cell transplant for SCID, so the T cells may come from the graft donor. V is TRBV6-1 and J is TRBJ1-5; D is uncertain. Sequences were derived from PBMCs, mostly from graft donor cells, sampled 360 days after TCRalphabeta/CD19-depleted stem cell transplant. CDR3 sequence reads: CASRDSANQPQHF. The CDR3 DNA follows: TGTGCCAGCAGGGATAGCGCAAATCAGCCCCAGCATTTT.